The 28 T cell receptor beta chains below come from one sample, sequenced in a study of T cells after yellow fever vaccination. One entry per CDR3 protein, called by TCRdb with MiXCR from the 5' RACE reads. Of about 320,000 distinct CDR3 sequences in the sample, approximately 4.5% were seen once. Sequenced material: PBMCs, taken 15 days after the yellow fever booster vaccination. The receptors stem from a man aged 18 to 30 who received the YFV17D yellow fever vaccine.

The chain has TRBV5-4 and TRBJ1-2; the match to TRBD1 covers 11 bases. There are 14 residues in the CDR3. The V gene end was trimmed by 4 bases and the J gene end by 8 bases; junction bases not matched to a gene: 7. Per the germline V gene, CDR1 is SGHNT and CDR2 is YYREEE (reference sequence). The CDR3 coding sequence is TGTGCCAGCAGCAAGGACAGGGGGCAAGGAGGCTACACCTTC. It translates to CASSKDRGQGGYTF.

This clonotype was recorded many times. V and J are TRBV12-3 or TRBV12-4 and TRBJ2-3; 7 bases fit TRBD2. After removal of 2 bases from V and 6 bases from J, the junction contained 2 bases not matched to a gene. The length of the CDR3 is 13 residues. The CDR3 coding sequence is TGTGCCAGCAGTTTACGGGGAGGGGATACGCAGTATTTT. Translation gives CASSLRGGDTQYF.

This clonotype was detected many times. The rearrangement links TRBV12-5 to TRBJ1-1; D not resolved. This CDR3 is 13 amino acids long. Trimming left V 1 base short and J 3 bases short, with 6 bases between. Germline assignment: CDR1 LGHNT and CDR2 FRNRAP. CDR3 region: CASGLGKDTEAFF. The CDR3 DNA reads as TGTGCTAGTGGTTTGGGAAAGGACACTGAAGCTTTCTTT.

The gene calls are TRBV18 and TRBJ2-3; 9 bases agree with TRBD1. The CDR3 runs to 16 residues. The junction had 9 bases not matched to a gene; V was cut back by 4 bases and J by 4 bases. Germline V gene lookup returns CDR1 KGHSH and CDR2 LQKENI. The CDR3, as DNA: TGTGCCAGCTCACAAACCGGGACAGGGAATGCAGATACGCAGTATTTT. Protein product: CASSQTGTGNADTQYF.

This clonotype was counted a few times. The chain couples TRBV6-5 to TRBJ2-3, with TRBD2 as a possible D gene (5 bases). The V end was cut by 5 bases, the J end by 8 bases, with 11 bases between. Germline values: CDR1 MNHEY, CDR2 SVGAGI. The CDR3 has 12 amino acids. Here the CDR3 DNA reads TGTGCCAGCAGTGGACTTTCGGGTACGCAGTATTTT. Protein product: CASSGLSGTQYF.

This clonotype was recorded many times. This chain connects TRBV7-9 to TRBJ1-2; a weak D match, TRBD1 (6 bases). Germline V gene lookup returns CDR1 SEHNR and CDR2 FQNEAQ (reference sequence). V was cut by 5 bases and J by 4 bases, with 17 bases left in between. The CDR3 sequence is 15 residues long. The DNA for the CDR3 is TGTGCCAGCAGCCCCAGAGAGACAGGTGCCTATGGCTACACCTTC. Translating it yields CASSPRETGAYGYTF.

This clonotype has a handful of counts. The V call is TRBV2, the J call TRBJ1-1, with 7 nucleotides matching TRBD1. This CDR3 is built from 16 residues. V dropped 2 bases and J dropped 4; count of bases not matched to a gene: 10. The V gene's germline CDR1 is SNHLY and CDR2 FYNNEI. The DNA for the CDR3 is TGTGCCAGCAGTGAATCCCCCGGACAGGTCGTCACTGAAGCTTTCTTT. Its protein product is CASSESPGQVVTEAFF.

J is TRBJ2-1 and V is TRBV7-2; TRBD1 or TRBD2 may be the D gene (5 bases each). There are 16 residues in the CDR3. Germline CDR1 and CDR2: SGHTA and FQGNSA. Trimming left V 1 base short and J 0 bases short, with 10 bases between. The CDR3: CASSLGGVSSYNEQFF. The CDR3 region has the DNA TGTGCCAGCAGCTTAGGAGGGGTTAGCTCCTACAATGAGCAGTTCTTC.

This chain joins TRBV7-8 and TRBJ2-7, with D perhaps TRBD2 (5 bases). Germline V CDR1 and CDR2: SGHVS, FQNEAQ. With 5 bases removed from V and 5 bases from J, the gap between germline ends came to 22 bases. The CDR3 is made up of 16 amino acids. The CDR3 loop is CASSPRRPEFVDEQYF. Here the CDR3 DNA reads TGTGCCAGCAGCCCCAGGAGGCCGGAGTTCGTGGACGAGCAGTACTTC.

This clonotype was observed a few times. This chain uses TRBV29-1 with TRBJ2-7; 12 bases align to TRBD1. The germline gives CDR1 SQVTM, CDR2 ANQGSEA. J gave up 4 bases and V 6 bases, and 7 bases lay outside the gene matches. This CDR3 region has 14 residues. CDR3 sequence reads: CSVTGQGASYEQYF. CDR3 nucleotide sequence: TGCAGCGTGACGGGACAGGGGGCCAGTTACGAGCAGTACTTC.

This clonotype has ten or more counts. This rearrangement joins TRBV7-2 to TRBJ2-6; TRBD1 matches 7 bases. Germline values: CDR1 SGHTA, CDR2 FQGNSA. The CDR3 contains 16 residues. V shed 5 bases, J shed 2 bases, and the junction held 6 bases outside the gene matches. This chain's CDR3 is CASSAGTGAGANVLTF. The CDR3 DNA reads TGTGCCAGCAGCGCCGGCACAGGGGCTGGGGCCAACGTCCTGACTTTC.

The J gene is TRBJ2-5, the V gene TRBV5-6, with D perhaps matching TRBD2 (5 bases). Trimming took 6 bases from V and 2 from J, leaving 14 bases between them. Per germline, CDR1 SGHDT and CDR2 YYEEEE. The CDR3 contains 14 residues. The CDR3 is CASTLIRGQETQYF. The CDR3 nucleotides read TGTGCCAGCACCCTGATACGGGGTCAAGAGACCCAGTACTTC.

This clonotype was picked up many times. V is TRBV18 and J is TRBJ2-2, with TRBD1 matching 8 bases. The germline V gene has CDR1 KGHSH and CDR2 LQKENI. The CDR3 totals 16 residues. V lost 4 bases to trimming and J lost 3 bases; unmatched junction nucleotides: 7. The CDR3 region is CASSQDRVGYTGELFF. CDR3 coding DNA: TGTGCCAGCTCACAGGACAGGGTCGGATACACCGGGGAGCTGTTTTTT.

This clonotype was counted many times. This chain uses TRBV4-1 with TRBJ2-4, with a weak D call TRBD1 (6 bases). Germline V CDR1 and CDR2: MGHRA, YSYEKL. This CDR3 region has 15 residues. Between the trimmed V and J ends, which lost 4 bases and 7 bases, there was a span of 17 bases. The CDR3: CASSRTQGLNNIQYF. DNA of the CDR3: TGCGCCAGCAGCCGAACCCAGGGGCTGAACAACATTCAGTACTTC.

The chain has TRBV3-1 and TRBJ1-4, with D maybe TRBD1 (6 bases). Germline CDR1 is LGHDT and CDR2 is YNNKEL (reference sequence). Trimming took 4 bases from V and 8 from J, leaving 14 bases between them. This CDR3 comprises 14 residues. CDR3 residues: CASSPTGRGEKLFF. The CDR3, as DNA: TGTGCCAGCAGCCCGACAGGAAGAGGGGAAAAACTGTTTTTT.

This clonotype was picked up a small number of times. This chain joins TRBV7-6 and TRBJ2-1; possibly TRBD2 for D (5 bases). Trimming left V 4 bases short and J 5 bases short, with 12 bases between. This CDR3 is built from 14 residues. CDR1 is SGHVS and CDR2 is FNYEAQ in the germline V gene. Written as DNA, the CDR3 is TGTGCCAGCAGCTATGGAGGATCCCACAATGAGCAGTTCTTC. It encodes CASSYGGSHNEQFF. Looking up the rest from reference TRBV7-6 and TRBJ2-1 gives the full variable domain: GAGVSQSPRYKVTKRGQDVALRCDPISGHVSLYWYRQALGQGPEFLTYFNYEAQQDKSGLPNDRFSAERPEGSISTLTIQRTEQRDSAMYRCASSYGGSHNEQFFGPGTRLTVL.

There are a few counts of this clonotype. The J gene is TRBJ2-5, the V gene TRBV28, with D unclear. This CDR3 comprises 13 residues. Deletions cut 3 bases from V and 2 bases from J, with 7 bases between. The germline V gene encodes CDR1 MDHEN and CDR2 SYDVKM. Here the CDR3 reads CASSFPEQETQYF. DNA of the CDR3: TGTGCCAGCAGTTTTCCGGAACAAGAGACCCAGTACTTC.

This clonotype was found many times. The chain uses TRBV6-5 and TRBJ2-2; D is possibly TRBD1 or TRBD2 (5 bases each). V lost 7 bases and J lost 2, with 23 bases in between. Germline values: CDR1 MNHEY, CDR2 SVGAGI. The CDR3 is made up of 18 amino acids. The CDR3 nucleotides read TGTGCCAGCACCCGCCGAGGGGCCCAACTAGGAAACACCGGGGAGCTGTTTTTT. Its protein product is CASTRRGAQLGNTGELFF.

This clonotype was seen at least ten times. The rearrangement joins TRBV5-1 to TRBJ2-3, with unresolved D. Trimming cost V 0 bases and J 0 bases, with 8 bases left between them. CDR1 and CDR2 (germline): SGHRS, YFSETQ. The CDR3 is made up of 15 amino acids. The CDR3 protein is CASSLVTSSTDTQYF. The CDR3 bases are TGCGCCAGCAGCTTGGTGACATCTAGCACAGATACGCAGTATTTT.

This clonotype was detected ten times or more. The gene calls are TRBV7-8 and TRBJ2-5, with D perhaps TRBD2 (7 bases). This CDR3 spans 17 amino acids. The germline V gene has CDR1 SGHVS and CDR2 FQNEAQ. V lost 0 bases and J lost 7, with 21 bases in between. The CDR3: CASSLAIRRGGRGTQYF. The CDR3 DNA reads TGTGCCAGCAGCTTAGCGATACGGAGGGGGGGGCGTGGGACCCAGTACTTC.

Only a few counts were recorded for this clonotype. The chain has TRBV12-3 or TRBV12-4 and TRBJ1-2; perhaps TRBD1 as D (5 bases). Between the trimmed V and J ends, which lost 3 bases and 6 bases, there was a span of 14 bases. This CDR3 spans 14 amino acids. The CDR3 DNA reads TGTGCCAGCAGTTTGTCGTCCAGGGTCGATGGCTACACCTTC. Translation: CASSLSSRVDGYTF.

The chain joins TRBV24-1 to TRBJ1-1, with a tentative D call TRBD1 (5 bases). The CDR3 consists of 13 residues. Germline V gene data show CDR1 as KGHDR and CDR2 as SFDVKD. Trimming took 4 bases from V and 8 from J, leaving 13 bases between them. The CDR3 sequence: CATSETRGGEAFF. In nucleotides, the CDR3 is TGTGCCACCAGTGAAACGCGGGGGGGAGAAGCTTTCTTT.

Of note for this clonotype: This may arise from a read error, as a much more abundant clone is one base away. The CDR3 coding sequence is TGTGCCAGCAGCTTAGTACGGCTAGCGGGGGGGCCGGGAATTGAGCAGTTCTTC. Translated: CASSLVRLAGGPGIEQFF. The rearrangement uses TRBV7-6 and TRBJ2-1; 12 nucleotides align to TRBD2. The V gene's germline CDR1 is SGHVS and CDR2 FNYEAQ. Trimming cost V 1 base and J 9 bases; bases outside gene matches: 13. There are 18 residues in the CDR3.

This clonotype was seen many times. The V call is TRBV20-1, the J call TRBJ2-4, with D hard to call. The germline V gene encodes CDR1 DFQATT and CDR2 SNEGSKA (reference sequence). This CDR3 spans 14 amino acids. V lost 6 bases and J lost 8, with 20 bases in between. CDR3 DNA: TGCAGTGCGCCACACTCCGAGTGGCCTGACATTCAGTACTTC. Translated: CSAPHSEWPDIQYF.

The genes are TRBV5-1 and TRBJ1-1, with 11 bases lining up with TRBD1. The germline gives CDR1 SGHRS, CDR2 YFSETQ. V trimming: 4 bases; J trimming: 4 bases; junction bases outside the gene matches: 9. The CDR3 is made up of 16 amino acids. The CDR3 spells CASSPGTGGKSTEAFF. The DNA for the CDR3 is TGCGCCAGCAGCCCGGGGACAGGGGGGAAGTCCACTGAAGCTTTCTTT. Based on the CDR3 plus reference TRBV5-1 and TRBJ1-1, the full variable domain is KAGVTQTPRYLIKTRGQQVTLSCSPISGHRSVSWYQQTPGQGLQFLFEYFSETQRNKGNFPGRFSGRQFSNSRSEMNVSTLELGDSALYLCASSPGTGGKSTEAFFGQGTRLTVV.

This clonotype occurred a few times. This sequence joins TRBV12-3 or TRBV12-4 and TRBJ2-7, with a weak D call TRBD1 (6 bases). V was cut by 7 bases and J by 3 bases, with 13 bases left in between. The CDR3 contains 13 residues. The CDR3 spells CASKQGWIYEQYF. The CDR3 region has the DNA TGTGCCAGCAAGCAGGGGTGGATCTACGAGCAGTACTTC.

This clonotype came up a few times. This chain joins TRBV15 and TRBJ2-2; possibly TRBD2 for D (5 bases). Trimming pared 5 bases from V and 5 bases from J, leaving 12 bases between. This CDR3 has 14 amino acids. CDR1 LNHNV and CDR2 YYDKDF come from the germline V gene (reference sequence). The CDR3 reads CATSVGGPTGELFF. The DNA of the CDR3 is TGTGCCACCAGCGTAGGCGGGCCGACCGGGGAGCTGTTTTTT.

This clonotype showed up many times. V usage is TRBV19 and J usage is TRBJ2-4; no firm D call. This CDR3 has 16 amino acids. Germline V gives CDR1 LNHDA, CDR2 SQIVND (reference sequence). Trimming took off 6 bases at V and 0 bases at J, with 15 bases between the two ends. CDR3 in DNA: TGTGCCAGTAGCTGGCGGACCAAGGAAGCCAAAAACATTCAGTACTTC. Translation: CASSWRTKEAKNIQYF.